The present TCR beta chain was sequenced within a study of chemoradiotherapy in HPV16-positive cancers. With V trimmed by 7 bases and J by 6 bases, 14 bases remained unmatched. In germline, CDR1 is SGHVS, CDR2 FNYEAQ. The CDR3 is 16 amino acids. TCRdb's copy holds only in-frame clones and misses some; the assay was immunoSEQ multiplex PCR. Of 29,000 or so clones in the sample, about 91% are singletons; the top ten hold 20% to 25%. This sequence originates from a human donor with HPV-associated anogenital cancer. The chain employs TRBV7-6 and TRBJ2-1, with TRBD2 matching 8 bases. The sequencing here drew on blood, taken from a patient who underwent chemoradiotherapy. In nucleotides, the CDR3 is TGTGCCAGCACCCCCGGGGGGGGGCGAAAGGGCAATGAGCAGTTCTTC. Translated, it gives CASTPGGGRKGNEQFF. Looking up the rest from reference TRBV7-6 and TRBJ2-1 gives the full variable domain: GAGVSQSPRYKVTKRGQDVALRCDPISGHVSLYWYRQALGQGPEFLTYFNYEAQQDKSGLPNDRFSAERPEGSISTLTIQRTEQRDSAMYRCASTPGGGRKGNEQFFGPGTRLTVL.